These T cell receptor beta chains were read from a single sample in a study of OX40 agonist ivuxolimab in advanced cancers. Method: immunoSEQ multiplex PCR; TCRdb's copy keeps in-frame clones and lacks some. This table has fewer than 15,000 clones, roughly 87% appearing once. Sequences were derived from CD4+ or CD8+ T cells sorted from blood, sampled in a trial of the OX40 agonist ivuxolimab. Receptors were obtained from an adult with an advanced solid tumor such as melanoma, head and neck, liver or kidney cancer. The CDR3 runs from the conserved cysteine through the conserved F or W. The order of the fields is clone size, J gene, V gene, D gene, CDR3 DNA, CDR3 protein. A D gene is named only where the DNA matches it firmly. Clone size is stated in some rows and not others, as once, few, many or a class when expanded.

clone_size: few; j_call: TRBJ1-2; v_call: TRBV29-1; d_call: .; cdr3_nt: TGCAGCGTAGATGCGGGCACCTATGGCTACACCTTC; cdr3_aa: CSVDAGTYGYTF
clone_size: .; j_call: TRBJ1-6; v_call: TRBV15; d_call: TRBD1; cdr3_nt: TGTGCCACCAGCAGAGCGACAGGGGACTCCTCTTCACCCCTCCACTTT; cdr3_aa: CATSRATGDSSSPLHF
clone_size: .; j_call: TRBJ2-7; v_call: TRBV4-1; d_call: TRBD1; cdr3_nt: TGCGCCAGCAGCGACCCAGGGGGTGATGAGCAGTACTTC; cdr3_aa: CASSDPGGDEQYF
clone_size: .; j_call: TRBJ1-1; v_call: TRBV19; d_call: .; cdr3_nt: TGTGCCAGTAGTTGGGGGACGGCAAACACTGAAGCTTTCTTT; cdr3_aa: CASSWGTANTEAFF
clone_size: .; j_call: TRBJ2-7; v_call: TRBV4-1; d_call: TRBD1; cdr3_nt: TGCGCCAGCAGCCAAAAGGACAGGGGGACCTACGAGCAGTACTTC; cdr3_aa: CASSQKDRGTYEQYF
clone_size: .; j_call: TRBJ2-1; v_call: TRBV6-6; d_call: .; cdr3_nt: TGTGCCACTCTCAAGAACTACAATGAGCAGTTCTTC; cdr3_aa: CATLKNYNEQFF
clone_size: .; j_call: TRBJ2-7; v_call: TRBV6-5; d_call: .; cdr3_nt: TGTGCCAGCCTGGACGAGTTCCACGAGCAGTACTTC; cdr3_aa: CASLDEFHEQYF
clone_size: .; j_call: TRBJ2-3; v_call: TRBV4-2; d_call: .; cdr3_nt: TGTGCCAGCAGCCAAGGGAGGGCTTCAGATACGCAGTATTTT; cdr3_aa: CASSQGRASDTQYF
clone_size: .; j_call: TRBJ1-1; v_call: TRBV7-2; d_call: .; cdr3_nt: TGTGCCAGCAGCTTAGACAGGTTCAGGGCTGAAGCTTTCTTT; cdr3_aa: CASSLDRFRAEAFF
clone_size: once; j_call: TRBJ2-1; v_call: TRBV19; d_call: .; cdr3_nt: TGTGCCAGTAGTATAGGTACTGAGCAGTTCTTC; cdr3_aa: CASSIGTEQFF
clone_size: .; j_call: TRBJ1-6; v_call: TRBV5-1; d_call: TRBD1; cdr3_nt: TGCGCCAGCAATCCAGGACCAGGGGGATCACCCCTCCACTTT; cdr3_aa: CASNPGPGGSPLHF
clone_size: .; j_call: TRBJ2-3; v_call: TRBV4-3; d_call: .; cdr3_nt: TGCGCCAGCAGCCAAGCTCCTCGGGGCGGCTACACAGATACGCAGTATTTT; cdr3_aa: CASSQAPRGGYTDTQYF
clone_size: .; j_call: TRBJ2-1; v_call: TRBV11-2; d_call: .; cdr3_nt: TGTGCCAGCAGCTACGGGGAGAGCTCCTACAATGAGCAGTTCTTC; cdr3_aa: CASSYGESSYNEQFF
clone_size: .; j_call: TRBJ1-1; v_call: TRBV4-1; d_call: .; cdr3_nt: TGCGCCAGCAGCCAAGAGGCAGTTAGGAACACTGAAGCTTTCTTT; cdr3_aa: CASSQEAVRNTEAFF
clone_size: .; j_call: TRBJ2-7; v_call: TRBV19; d_call: .; cdr3_nt: TGTGCCAGTAGTAATGTGGGAGACTCCTACGAGCAGTACTTC; cdr3_aa: CASSNVGDSYEQYF
clone_size: .; j_call: TRBJ2-5; v_call: TRBV7-6; d_call: .; cdr3_nt: TGTGCCAGCAGCTTACTTACCAATGTGGAGACCCAGTACTTC; cdr3_aa: CASSLLTNVETQYF
clone_size: .; j_call: TRBJ2-3; v_call: TRBV7-3; d_call: TRBD1; cdr3_nt: TGTGCCAGCAGCCCCATCCCGACAGGGGAAGATACGCAGTATTTT; cdr3_aa: CASSPIPTGEDTQYF
clone_size: large; j_call: TRBJ2-7; v_call: TRBV11-3; d_call: TRBD1; cdr3_nt: TGTGCCAGCAGCCCGGACAGGGGGCTTGACGAGCAGTACTTC; cdr3_aa: CASSPDRGLDEQYF
clone_size: .; j_call: TRBJ2-7; v_call: TRBV9; d_call: TRBD2; cdr3_nt: TGTGCCAGCAGCGTAAGCGTAGCGGGAGTGTACGAGCAGTACTTC; cdr3_aa: CASSVSVAGVYEQYF
clone_size: once; j_call: TRBJ2-3; v_call: TRBV4-3; d_call: .; cdr3_nt: TGCGCCAGCAGCCAAGATTTGGACAGCCTAATGTCAGCCACCACAGATACGCAGTATTTT; cdr3_aa: CASSQDLDSLMSATTDTQYF
clone_size: .; j_call: TRBJ2-1; v_call: TRBV4-1; d_call: .; cdr3_nt: TGCGCCAGCAGCCAAGCACCGGGCCTTAGGGGGAATGAGCAGTTCTTC; cdr3_aa: CASSQAPGLRGNEQFF
clone_size: .; j_call: TRBJ2-5; v_call: TRBV5-6; d_call: .; cdr3_nt: TGTGCCAGCAGCTTGGACCCCGGGGGGCGGCAAGAGACCCAGTACTTC; cdr3_aa: CASSLDPGGRQETQYF
clone_size: .; j_call: TRBJ2-3; v_call: TRBV30; d_call: .; cdr3_nt: TGTGCTTCCAGCGGGAGCACAGATACGCAGTATTTT; cdr3_aa: CASSGSTDTQYF
clone_size: .; j_call: TRBJ1-1; v_call: TRBV29-1; d_call: .; cdr3_nt: TGCAGCGTTGTGATGGTCATTGCAGGGAACACTGAAGCTTTCTTT; cdr3_aa: CSVVMVIAGNTEAFF
clone_size: .; j_call: TRBJ2-1; v_call: TRBV11-2; d_call: .; cdr3_nt: TGTGCCAGCAACCTCATGGCAGGGAATGAGCAGTTCTTC; cdr3_aa: CASNLMAGNEQFF
clone_size: .; j_call: TRBJ2-7; v_call: TRBV4-3; d_call: TRBD1; cdr3_nt: TGCGCCAGCAGCCAAGATCAGGGGACAGGGGGCTACGAGCAGTACTTC; cdr3_aa: CASSQDQGTGGYEQYF
clone_size: .; j_call: TRBJ1-2; v_call: TRBV25-1; d_call: .; cdr3_nt: TGTGCCAGCAGTGAATTGGCAGGGACTAACTATGGCTACACCTTC; cdr3_aa: CASSELAGTNYGYTF
clone_size: .; j_call: TRBJ2-7; v_call: TRBV27; d_call: TRBD2; cdr3_nt: TGTGCCAGCAGTATCGGACTAGCGGGGTCCGAGCAGTACTTC; cdr3_aa: CASSIGLAGSEQYF
clone_size: .; j_call: TRBJ2-1; v_call: TRBV6-1; d_call: .; cdr3_nt: TGTGCCAGCAGTGGCAGGGGCCTAGACAATGAGCAGTTCTTC; cdr3_aa: CASSGRGLDNEQFF
clone_size: once; j_call: TRBJ2-5; v_call: TRBV7-9; d_call: TRBD1; cdr3_nt: TGTGCCAGCAGACGGAGACAGGGGAAGGAAGAGACCCAGTACTTC; cdr3_aa: CASRRRQGKEETQYF
clone_size: .; j_call: TRBJ2-7; v_call: TRBV5-3; d_call: .; cdr3_nt: TGTGCCAGCAGCTTGGACCTAGCCGAGCAGTACTTC; cdr3_aa: CASSLDLAEQYF
clone_size: .; j_call: TRBJ1-6; v_call: TRBV30; d_call: TRBD1; cdr3_nt: TGTGCCTGGAGTACGACAGGGAATTCACCCCTCCACTTT; cdr3_aa: CAWSTTGNSPLHF
clone_size: .; j_call: TRBJ2-1; v_call: TRBV4-3; d_call: TRBD2; cdr3_nt: TGCGCCAGCAGCCTACTAGCGAACTACAATGAGCAGTTCTTC; cdr3_aa: CASSLLANYNEQFF
clone_size: .; j_call: TRBJ2-5; v_call: TRBV5-1; d_call: .; cdr3_nt: TGCGCCAGCAGCAGGTGGAGGGGGCCAGGGGAGACCCAGTACTTC; cdr3_aa: CASSRWRGPGETQYF
clone_size: .; j_call: TRBJ2-5; v_call: TRBV29-1; d_call: TRBD1; cdr3_nt: TGCAGCGTTGAACAGGGGGCGGGGGAGACCCAGTACTTC; cdr3_aa: CSVEQGAGETQYF